This T cell receptor (beta chain) was recovered during a study of T cells after yellow fever vaccination. Study-level results: Only a minor proportion of clonotypes was detected across both CD4 and CD8 compartments. Boosting was followed by the reappearance of most primary-vaccination clones (approximately 95% CD4, about 89% CD8). Weaker overall was a secondary response that nonetheless peaked faster, on day 5 versus 15.

V was pared by 3 bases and J by 0 bases, with 6 bases between. The CDR3 has 14 amino acids. CDR1 is SGHTA and CDR2 is FQGNSA in the germline V gene. A process of 5'RACE template switching, which added a universal primer site and UMIs, was used to make TCR cDNA. TCRdb itself ran the 5' RACE reads through MiXCR, one entry per CDR3 protein. There are about 580,000 distinct CDR3 sequences in the sample; approximately 16% occur only once, and 15% to 20% lies in the top ten. This clonotype was found many times. The antigen is unknown. This TCR derives from a man between 18 and 29 years old who received the YFV17D yellow fever vaccine. The sample here was PBMCs, taken 5 days after the first yellow fever vaccination. The chain recombines TRBV7-2 with TRBJ1-5; D is uncertain. CDR3 sequence reads: CASSFTASNQPQHF. The CDR3 DNA reads TGTGCCAGCAGCTTTACAGCTAGCAATCAGCCCCAGCATTTT. The full variable domain, its missing parts supplied by reference TRBV7-2 and TRBJ1-5, is GAGVSQSPSNKVTEKGKDVELRCDPISGHTALYWYRQSLGQGLEFLIYFQGNSAPDKSGLPSDRFSAERTGGSVSTLTIQRTQQEDSAVYLCASSFTASNQPQHFGDGTRLSIL.